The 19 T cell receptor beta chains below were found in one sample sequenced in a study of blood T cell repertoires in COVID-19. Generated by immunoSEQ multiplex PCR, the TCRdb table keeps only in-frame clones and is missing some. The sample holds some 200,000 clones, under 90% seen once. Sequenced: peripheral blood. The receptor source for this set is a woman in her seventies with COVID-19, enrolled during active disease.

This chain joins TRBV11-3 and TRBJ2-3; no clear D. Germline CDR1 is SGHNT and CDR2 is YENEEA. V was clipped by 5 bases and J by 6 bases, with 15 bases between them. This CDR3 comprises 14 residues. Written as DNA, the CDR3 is TGTGCCAGCAGCCCAGCGAAACCGTGGGATACGCAGTATTTT. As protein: CASSPAKPWDTQYF. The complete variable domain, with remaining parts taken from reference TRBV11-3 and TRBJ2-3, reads EAGVVQSPRYKIIEKKQPVAFWCNPISGHNTLYWYLQNLGQGPELLIRYENEEAVDDSQLPKDRFSAERLKGVDSTLKIQPAELGDSAVYLCASSPAKPWDTQYFGPGTRLTVL.

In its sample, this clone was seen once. The CDR3 reads CAWSSDRAVGETQYF. In DNA, the CDR3 is TGTGCCTGGAGTTCCGACAGGGCGGTTGGTGAGACCCAGTACTTC. The gene calls are TRBV30 and TRBJ2-5; 7 positions match TRBD1. With 2 bases clipped from V and 5 bases from J, the junction kept 11 bases outside the gene matches. The CDR3 has 15 residues. In germline, CDR1 is GTSNPN, CDR2 SVGIG (reference sequence).

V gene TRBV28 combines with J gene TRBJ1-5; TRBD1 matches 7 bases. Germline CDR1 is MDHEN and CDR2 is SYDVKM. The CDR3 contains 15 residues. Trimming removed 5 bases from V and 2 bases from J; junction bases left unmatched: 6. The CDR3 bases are TGTGCCAGCAGTCCCGACAGGGCCGGCAATCAGCCCCAGCATTTT. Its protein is CASSPDRAGNQPQHF.

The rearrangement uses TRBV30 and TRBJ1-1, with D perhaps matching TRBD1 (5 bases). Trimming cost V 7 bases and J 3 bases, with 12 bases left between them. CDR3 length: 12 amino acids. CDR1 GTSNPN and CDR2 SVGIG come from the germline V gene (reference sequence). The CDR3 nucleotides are TGTGCCTTTATAGGAGGGGACACTGAAGCTTTCTTT. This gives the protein CAFIGGDTEAFF.

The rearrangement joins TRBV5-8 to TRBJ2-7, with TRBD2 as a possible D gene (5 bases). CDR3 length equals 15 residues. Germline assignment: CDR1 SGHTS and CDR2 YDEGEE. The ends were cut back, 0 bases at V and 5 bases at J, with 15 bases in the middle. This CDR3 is CASSLGSLSSDEQYV. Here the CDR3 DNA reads TGTGCCAGCAGCTTGGGCAGCCTCAGTAGCGACGAGCAGTACGTC.

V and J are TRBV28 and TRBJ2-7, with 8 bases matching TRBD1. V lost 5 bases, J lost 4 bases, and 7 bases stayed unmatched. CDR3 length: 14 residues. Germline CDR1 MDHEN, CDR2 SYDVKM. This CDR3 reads CASSLFRGPYEQYF. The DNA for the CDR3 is TGTGCCAGCAGTCTTTTCAGGGGGCCTTACGAGCAGTACTTC.

The chain's CDR3 is CASSQPGTRHEQYF. CDR3 coding DNA: TGTGCCAGCAGCCAACCCGGGACTAGGCACGAGCAGTACTTC. This chain uses TRBV3-1 (or the pseudogene TRBV3-2) with TRBJ2-7, with 8 positions matching TRBD2. CDR1 is LGHDT and CDR2 is YNNKEL in the germline V gene (reference sequence). With 2 bases clipped from V and 5 bases from J, the junction kept 5 bases outside the gene matches. The CDR3 sequence is 14 residues long.

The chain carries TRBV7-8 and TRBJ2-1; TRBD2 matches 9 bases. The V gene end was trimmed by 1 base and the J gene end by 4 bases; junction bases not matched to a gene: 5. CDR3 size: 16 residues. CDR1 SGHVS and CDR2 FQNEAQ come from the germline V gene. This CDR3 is CASSLDGLAGYNEQFF. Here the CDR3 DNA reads TGTGCCAGCAGCTTAGACGGCCTAGCGGGATACAATGAGCAGTTCTTC. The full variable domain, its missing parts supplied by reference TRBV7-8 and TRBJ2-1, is GAGVSQSPRYKVAKRGQDVALRCDPISGHVSLFWYQQALGQGPEFLTYFQNEAQLDKSGLPSDRFFAERPEGSVSTLKIQRTQQEDSAVYLCASSLDGLAGYNEQFFGPGTRLTVL.

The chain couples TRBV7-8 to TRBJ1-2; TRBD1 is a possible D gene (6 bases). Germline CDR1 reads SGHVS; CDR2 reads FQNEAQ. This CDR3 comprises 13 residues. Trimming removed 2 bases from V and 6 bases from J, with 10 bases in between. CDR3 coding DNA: TGTGCCAGCAGCTTAAGGGCAGGGGATGGCTACACCTTC. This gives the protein CASSLRAGDGYTF.

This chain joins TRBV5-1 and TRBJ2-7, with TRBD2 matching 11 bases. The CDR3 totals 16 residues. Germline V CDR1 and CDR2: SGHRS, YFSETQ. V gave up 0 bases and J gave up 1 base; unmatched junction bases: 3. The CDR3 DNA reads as TGCGCCAGCAGCTTGGCCACTAGCGGGGGATCCTACGAGCAGTACTTC. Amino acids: CASSLATSGGSYEQYF.

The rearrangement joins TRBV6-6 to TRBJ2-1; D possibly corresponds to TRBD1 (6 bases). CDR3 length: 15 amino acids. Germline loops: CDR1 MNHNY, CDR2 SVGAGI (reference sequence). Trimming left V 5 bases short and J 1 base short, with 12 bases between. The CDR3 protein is CASSPGVSSYNEQFF. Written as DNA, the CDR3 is TGTGCCAGCAGTCCAGGGGTGAGTTCCTACAATGAGCAGTTCTTC.

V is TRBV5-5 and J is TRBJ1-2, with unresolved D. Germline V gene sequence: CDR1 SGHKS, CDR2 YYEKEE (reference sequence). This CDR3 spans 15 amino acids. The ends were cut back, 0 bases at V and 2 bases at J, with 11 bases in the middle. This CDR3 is CASSLDLRFNYGYTF. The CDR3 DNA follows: TGTGCCAGCAGCTTGGATCTGCGTTTCAACTATGGCTACACCTTC. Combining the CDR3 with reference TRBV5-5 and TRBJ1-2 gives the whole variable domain DAGVTQSPTHLIKTRGQQVTLRCSPISGHKSVSWYQQVLGQGPQFIFQYYEKEERGRGNFPDRFSARQFPNYSSELNVNALLLGDSALYLCASSLDLRFNYGYTFGSGTRLTVV.

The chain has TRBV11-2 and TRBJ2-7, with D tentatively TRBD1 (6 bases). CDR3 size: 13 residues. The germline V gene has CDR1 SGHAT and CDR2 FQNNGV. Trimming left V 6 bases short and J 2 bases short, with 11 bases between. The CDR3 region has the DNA TGTGCCAGCAGAAGGGACACTCCCTACGAGCAGTACTTC. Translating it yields CASRRDTPYEQYF.

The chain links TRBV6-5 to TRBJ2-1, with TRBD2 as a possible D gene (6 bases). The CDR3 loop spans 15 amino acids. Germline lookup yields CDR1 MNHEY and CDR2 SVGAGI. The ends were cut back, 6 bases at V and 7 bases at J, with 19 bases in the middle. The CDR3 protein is CASSYRGWTTNEQFF. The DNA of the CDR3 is TGTGCCAGCAGCTACCGGGGGTGGACAACGAATGAGCAGTTCTTC.

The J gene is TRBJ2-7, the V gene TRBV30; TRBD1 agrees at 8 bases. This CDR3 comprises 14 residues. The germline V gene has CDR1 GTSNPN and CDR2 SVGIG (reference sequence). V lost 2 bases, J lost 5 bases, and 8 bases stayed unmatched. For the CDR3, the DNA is TGTGCCTGGAGTAGGAGGAACAGGGGGAACGAGCAGTACTTC. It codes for CAWSRRNRGNEQYF.

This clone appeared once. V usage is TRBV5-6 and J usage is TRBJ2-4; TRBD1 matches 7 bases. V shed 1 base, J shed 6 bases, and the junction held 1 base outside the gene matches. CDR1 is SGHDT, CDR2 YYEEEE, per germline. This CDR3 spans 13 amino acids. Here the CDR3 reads CASSLPGGNIQYF. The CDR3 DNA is TGTGCCAGCAGCTTGCCAGGGGGAAACATTCAGTACTTC.

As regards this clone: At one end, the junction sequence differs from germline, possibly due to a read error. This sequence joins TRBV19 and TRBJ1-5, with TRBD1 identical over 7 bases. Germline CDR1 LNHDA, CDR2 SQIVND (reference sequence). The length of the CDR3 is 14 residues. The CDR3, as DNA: TGTGCCAGTAGTCTAGACAGGGATGGGCAGCCCCAGCATTTT. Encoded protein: CASSLDRDGQPQHF.

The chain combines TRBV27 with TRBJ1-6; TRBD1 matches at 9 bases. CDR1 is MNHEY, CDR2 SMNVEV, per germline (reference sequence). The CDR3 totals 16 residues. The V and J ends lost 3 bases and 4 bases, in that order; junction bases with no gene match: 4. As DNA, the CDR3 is TGTGCCAGCAGTTTTTCCGGGACAGGGTATAATTCACCCCTCCACTTT. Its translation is CASSFSGTGYNSPLHF.

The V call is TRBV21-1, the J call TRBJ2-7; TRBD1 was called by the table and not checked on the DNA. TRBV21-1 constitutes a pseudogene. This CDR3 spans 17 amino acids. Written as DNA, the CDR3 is TGTGCCAGCAGCAAAATGACCCCCGGGACAGGGGACTACGAGCAGTACTTC. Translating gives CASSKMTPGTGDYEQYF.